This T cell receptor beta chain was observed in a study of OX40 agonist ivuxolimab in advanced cancers. Study findings and constraints: The specificity for antigen of the expanded peripheral T cells was not determined. CD4+ and CD8+ blood T cells expanded clonally by week 6 at 0.1 to 3.0 mg/kg.

Blood got drawn at baseline, again on cycle 4 day 1, and then on cycle 7 day 1. With respect to this clone: Its antigen is undetermined.

Method: immunoSEQ multiplex PCR; TCRdb's copy keeps in-frame clones and lacks some. The profile shows over 80,000 clones, roughly 86% of them singletons. The CDR3 has 16 residues. V was pared by 1 base and J by 2 bases, with 3 bases of the junction left unmatched. Germline V lookup: CDR1 SGHVS, CDR2 FNYEAQ. The material was CD4+ or CD8+ T cells sorted from blood, obtained in a trial of the OX40 agonist ivuxolimab. V usage is TRBV7-6 and J usage is TRBJ2-3; 10 positions agree with TRBD2. The receptor comes from an adult with an advanced solid tumor such as melanoma, head and neck, liver or kidney cancer. Here the CDR3 reads CASSLGAGGNTDTQYF. CDR3 DNA: TGTGCCAGCAGCTTAGGAGCGGGAGGGAACACAGATACGCAGTATTTT.